This T cell receptor (beta chain) was identified during a study of blood T cell repertoires in COVID-19 (dated by TCRdb to the early 2020s). Regarding the research as a whole: Samples from collaborators originated in the United States, Italy and Spain and spanned both the acute and convalescent phases of COVID-19. The prospective study material was composed of cDNA or gDNA derived from T cells, B-cell-depleted T cells, or PBMCs. Sample metadata almost always included a de-identified subject ID, COVID-19 status, age in years and sex. A freely available public database, intended as a resource for researchers studying the immune response to SARS-CoV-2, is where the repertoires were released. Where available, HLA class I and class II types were taken from metadata supplied by the sample provider and were not determined by assay-based typing. Deeply sampled blood TCRbeta repertoires from subjects exposed to, actively infected with, or recovered from COVID-19 were included in the dataset. Samples came from the ongoing ImmuneRACE study (first 160 participants) plus 1,254 subjects from 6 global collaborators.

Study-level results and caveats: Clinical and demographic metadata were provided uncurated, with the amount varying by source and participant.

Via the germline V gene (reference sequence), CDR1 is WNHNN and CDR2 SYGVQD. The cysteine opens and the phenylalanine closes a CDR3 of 13 amino acids. Only the CDR3 DNA stays, 39 bases, in frame from base 1. Trimming removed 0 bases from V and 9 bases from J, leaving 11 bases between the germline ends. This clone occurred a few times. This receptor's antigen is unknown. Per-nucleotide qualities are absent, and no much larger clonotype sits a single base away. Each collaborating institution followed its own protocols to collect whole blood in K2EDTA tubes. For TCRbeta analysis, collaborator samples were shipped as frozen whole blood, as isolated PBMCs, or as DNA extracted from either sample type. TCRbeta CDR3 regions were amplified from genomic DNA by means of the immunoSEQ Assay, a bias-controlled multiplex PCR. For the original study's pipeline: Within the assay, amplification of reference gene primers was used to estimate how many nucleated cells each sample contained. To quantify the absolute abundance of each unique TCRbeta CDR3 rearrangement, sequence reads were collapsed and filtered. For each sample, productive Simpson clonality was calculated as the square root of Simpson's diversity index over productive rearrangements. This is the immuneACCESS table as TCRdb keeps it, with only in-frame sequences that have V and J called. A part of the clones is gone; compared with another copy, unresolved V genes explain less than half, and the rest is unexplained. V, J and clone size are those of that table, while D and trimming were read from the DNA. Recorded for this sample are about 110,000 clones; over 75% of them occurred a single time. 5.5% to 8% of the sample is held by the ten biggest clonotypes.

The receptor's source is a woman aged 50 to 60 with acute or convalescent COVID-19. The sequence joins TRBV10-1 to TRBJ1-1; the D gene is perhaps TRBD1, from 6 matching bases. Sequencing was carried out using peripheral blood. The sequenced DNA: TGCGCCAGCAGTGAGTCGGTGGACAGAAAAGCTTTCTTT. It translates as CASSESVDRKAFF.